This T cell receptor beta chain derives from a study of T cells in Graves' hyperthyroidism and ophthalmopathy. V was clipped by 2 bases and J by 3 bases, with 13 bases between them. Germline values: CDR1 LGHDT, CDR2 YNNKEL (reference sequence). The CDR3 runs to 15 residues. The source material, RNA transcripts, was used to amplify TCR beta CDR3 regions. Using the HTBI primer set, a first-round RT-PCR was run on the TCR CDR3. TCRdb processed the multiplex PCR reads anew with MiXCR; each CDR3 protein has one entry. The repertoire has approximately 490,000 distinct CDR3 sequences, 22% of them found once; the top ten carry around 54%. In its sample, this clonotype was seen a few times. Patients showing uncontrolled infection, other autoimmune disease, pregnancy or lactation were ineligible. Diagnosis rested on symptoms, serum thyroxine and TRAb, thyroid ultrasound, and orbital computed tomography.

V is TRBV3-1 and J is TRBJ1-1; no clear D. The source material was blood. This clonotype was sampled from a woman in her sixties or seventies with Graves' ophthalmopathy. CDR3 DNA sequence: TGTGCCAGCAGCCAAATATCGACCCGTGACACTGAAGCTTTCTTT. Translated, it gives CASSQISTRDTEAFF. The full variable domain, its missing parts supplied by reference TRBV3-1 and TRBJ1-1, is DTAVSQTPKYLVTQMGNDKSIKCEQNLGHDTMYWYKQDSKKFLKIMFSYNNKELIINETVPNRFSPKSPDKAHLNLHINSLELGDSAVYFCASSQISTRDTEAFFGQGTRLTVV.